This T cell receptor (beta chain) was recorded in a study of blood T cell repertoires in COVID-19. For the study at large: Collection of acute and convalescent COVID-19 samples took place in the United States, Italy and Spain. PBMCs, B-cell-depleted T cells, or T cells provided the cDNA or gDNA that made up the material.

Only in-frame clones appear in the TCRdb table, and some are missing; sequencing was by immunoSEQ multiplex PCR. Here the sample spans around 130,000 clones, almost 85% being singletons. CDR1 and CDR2 (germline): SEHNR, FQNEAQ (reference sequence). With 7 bases removed from V and 4 bases from J, the gap between germline ends came to 22 bases. This CDR3 has 16 residues. What was sequenced was peripheral blood. This receptor was taken from a man aged 60-69 years with acute or convalescent COVID-19. V gene TRBV7-9 combines with J gene TRBJ1-2; D perhaps matches TRBD1 (5 bases). The CDR3 here is CASTSPKTTGLYGYTF. CDR3 nucleotides: TGTGCCAGCACCTCACCCAAGACGACGGGACTCTATGGCTACACCTTC. The full variable domain, rest sourced from reference TRBV7-9 and TRBJ1-2, is DTGVSQNPRHKITKRGQNVTFRCDPISEHNRLYWYRQTLGQGPEFLTYFQNEAQLEKSRLLSDRFSAERPKGSFSTLEIQRTEQGDSAMYLCASTSPKTTGLYGYTFGSGTRLTVV.